Given below is one T cell receptor (beta chain) in context. With 4 bases clipped from V and 4 bases from J, the junction kept 3 bases outside the gene matches. Germline-derived CDR1 and CDR2 are MNHNS and SASEGT. The CDR3 length is 13 residues. TCRdb ran MiXCR on the RT-PCR reads and lists one entry per CDR3 protein. The data show around 7,600 distinct CDR3 sequences, around a tenth seen once. The data are from a study of patients and donors after allogeneic stem cell transplantation. Input material: blood, either unsorted or a sorted T cell fraction (not recorded which). This TCR derives from a human donor who was either an allogeneic HSCT recipient or a stem cell or donor lymphocyte infusion donor (not recorded which). It is not recorded whose cells these are; they may come from a transplant donor. The chain couples TRBV6-1 to TRBJ1-1; 7 bases align to TRBD1. The CDR3 region has the DNA TGTGCCAGCAGTGCGGACAGGCCCACTGAAGCTTTCTTT. It translates to CASSADRPTEAFF.